The present entry profiles one TCR beta chain with its context. Per germline, CDR1 KGHDR and CDR2 SFDVKD. The trim removed 2 bases at V and 4 bases at J, leaving 7 bases unmatched. The CDR3 extends over 17 amino acids. These data belong to a study of blood T cell repertoires in COVID-19. Study-wide context: COVID-19 samples, acute and convalescent, were from the United States, Italy and Spain. The analysed material was cDNA or gDNA that came from T cells, B-cell-depleted T cells, or PBMCs.

As handled by the study authors: How many nucleated cells were present was estimated from reference gene primer amplification. TCRdb's table, derived via immunoSEQ multiplex PCR, lists solely in-frame clones and lacks some. From that table come the V and J calls and clone size; the DNA was used to work out D and trimming. The data show about 290,000 clones, 86% seen once. Sequencing input: peripheral blood. The TCR was taken from a woman aged 25 to 45 with active or convalescent COVID-19. V and J are TRBV24-1 and TRBJ2-6; 7 bases match TRBD1. The CDR3 here is CATSDSLTGDGANVLTF. CDR3 nucleotide sequence: TGTGCCACCAGTGATTCCCTTACAGGGGACGGGGCCAACGTCCTGACTTTC.